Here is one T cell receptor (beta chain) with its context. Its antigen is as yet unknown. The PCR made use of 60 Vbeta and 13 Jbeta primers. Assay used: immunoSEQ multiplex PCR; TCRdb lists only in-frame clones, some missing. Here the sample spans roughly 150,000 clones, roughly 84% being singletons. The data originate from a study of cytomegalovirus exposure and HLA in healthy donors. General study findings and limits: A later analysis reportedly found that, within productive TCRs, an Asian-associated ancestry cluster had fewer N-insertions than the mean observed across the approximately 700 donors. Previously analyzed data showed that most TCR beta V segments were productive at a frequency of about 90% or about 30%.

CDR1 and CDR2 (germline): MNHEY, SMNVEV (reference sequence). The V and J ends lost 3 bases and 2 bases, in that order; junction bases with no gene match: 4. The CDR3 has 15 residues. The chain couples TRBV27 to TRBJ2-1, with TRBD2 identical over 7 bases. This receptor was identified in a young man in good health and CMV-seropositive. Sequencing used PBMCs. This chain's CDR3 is CASSFREVTYNEQFF. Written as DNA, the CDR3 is TGTGCCAGCAGTTTCCGGGAGGTCACCTACAATGAGCAGTTCTTC.